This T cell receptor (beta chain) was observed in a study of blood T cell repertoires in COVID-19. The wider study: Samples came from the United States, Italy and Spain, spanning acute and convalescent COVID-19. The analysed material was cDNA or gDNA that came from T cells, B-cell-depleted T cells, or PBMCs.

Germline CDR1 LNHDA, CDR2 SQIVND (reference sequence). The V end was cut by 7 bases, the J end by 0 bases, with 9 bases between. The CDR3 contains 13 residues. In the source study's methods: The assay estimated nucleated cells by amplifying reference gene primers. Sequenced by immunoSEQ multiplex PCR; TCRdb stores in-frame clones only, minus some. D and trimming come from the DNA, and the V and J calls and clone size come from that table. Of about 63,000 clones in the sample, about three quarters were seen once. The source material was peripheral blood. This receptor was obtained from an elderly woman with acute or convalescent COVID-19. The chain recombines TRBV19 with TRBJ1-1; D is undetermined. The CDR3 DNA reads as TGTGCCAGTACGGAGGTGATGAACACTGAAGCTTTCTTT. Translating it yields CASTEVMNTEAFF.